The rows below give T cell receptor beta chains drawn from one sample of a study of ipilimumab plus nivolumab after autologous stem cell transplantation. Assay: immunoSEQ multiplex PCR; the TCRdb copy retains only in-frame clones and omits some. The table includes 20,000 to 30,000 clones, around 84% detected once. The input for sequencing was PBMCs, taken in a trial of ipilimumab plus nivolumab as post-transplant consolidation. These receptors were obtained from a male donor with diffuse large B-cell lymphoma. Each CDR3 is given with its conserved first and last residue. The order of the fields is clone size, D gene, V gene, J gene, CDR3 DNA, CDR3 protein. A D gene is named only where the DNA matches it firmly. Clone size is given for some rows only: seen once, a few or many times, or a class if the clone is expanded.

clone_size: NA
d_call: NA
v_call: TRBV6-4
j_call: TRBJ2-5
cdr3_nt: TGTGCCAGCAGTGACCTTAACCTAAAATCAGGGGACGAGACCCAGTACTTC
cdr3_aa: CASSDLNLKSGDETQYF

clone_size: few
d_call: NA
v_call: TRBV7-9
j_call: TRBJ2-7
cdr3_nt: TGTGCCAGCAGTCCCCCCGCCACCGAGAATGCAGACGAGCAGTACTTC
cdr3_aa: CASSPPATENADEQYF

clone_size: NA
d_call: TRBD1
v_call: TRBV19
j_call: TRBJ1-2
cdr3_nt: TGTGCCAGTAGTCCCGGGACAGGGGCGTACGGCTACACCTTC
cdr3_aa: CASSPGTGAYGYTF

clone_size: NA
d_call: NA
v_call: TRBV7-9
j_call: TRBJ2-7
cdr3_nt: TGTGCCAGCAGCTTCGGAGGGGCAAACTACGAGCAGTACTTC
cdr3_aa: CASSFGGANYEQYF

clone_size: once
d_call: TRBD2
v_call: TRBV18
j_call: TRBJ2-7
cdr3_nt: TGTGCCAGCTCACCACAGCTAGCGGGGGGTTTCGGGGAGCAGTACTTC
cdr3_aa: CASSPQLAGGFGEQYF

clone_size: few
d_call: TRBD2
v_call: TRBV11-3
j_call: TRBJ2-2
cdr3_nt: TGTGCCAGCAGTCCCGGGACTAGTACACCAGGGGAGCTGTTTTTT
cdr3_aa: CASSPGTSTPGELFF

clone_size: NA
d_call: NA
v_call: TRBV5-5
j_call: TRBJ2-6
cdr3_nt: TGTGCCAGCACCTCAATCCTCACTGGGGCCAACGTCCTGACTTTC
cdr3_aa: CASTSILTGANVLTF

clone_size: NA
d_call: TRBD1
v_call: TRBV18
j_call: TRBJ1-2
cdr3_nt: TGTGCCAGCTCACCTAAACAGGGGGCCTTCGATGGCTACACCTTC
cdr3_aa: CASSPKQGAFDGYTF

clone_size: NA
d_call: NA
v_call: TRBV2
j_call: TRBJ1-1
cdr3_nt: TGTGCCAGCACTGGGGTTCTCGAGTTTGAAGCTTTCTTT
cdr3_aa: CASTGVLEFEAFF

clone_size: NA
d_call: NA
v_call: TRBV30
j_call: TRBJ1-1
cdr3_nt: TGTGCCTCCAAGCTTCAGCTGAACACTGAAGCTTTCTTT
cdr3_aa: CASKLQLNTEAFF

clone_size: NA
d_call: NA
v_call: TRBV19
j_call: TRBJ1-2
cdr3_nt: TGTGCCAGTAGGGGCCTCGGGGGGCGTTTCTATGGCTACACCTTC
cdr3_aa: CASRGLGGRFYGYTF

clone_size: NA
d_call: NA
v_call: TRBV18
j_call: TRBJ1-1
cdr3_nt: TGTGCCAGCTCACCGAGTATGAACACTGAAGCTTTCTTT
cdr3_aa: CASSPSMNTEAFF

clone_size: NA
d_call: NA
v_call: TRBV19
j_call: TRBJ2-3
cdr3_nt: TGTGCCAGTAGTATAGACTCCAGAGCCACAGATACGCAGTATTTT
cdr3_aa: CASSIDSRATDTQYF

clone_size: NA
d_call: NA
v_call: TRBV30
j_call: TRBJ1-1
cdr3_nt: TGTGCCTGGAGTGTACGTCCGGGCACTGAAGCTTTCTTT
cdr3_aa: CAWSVRPGTEAFF

clone_size: NA
d_call: TRBD2
v_call: TRBV7-3
j_call: TRBJ2-1
cdr3_nt: TGTGCCAGCAGCGCGCGGGGGGCCAATGAGCAGTTCTTC
cdr3_aa: CASSARGANEQFF

clone_size: NA
d_call: NA
v_call: TRBV5-4
j_call: TRBJ1-6
cdr3_nt: TGTGCCTCGCGGCAGGACTATAATTCACCCCTCCACTTT
cdr3_aa: CASRQDYNSPLHF

clone_size: large
d_call: NA
v_call: TRBV6-5
j_call: TRBJ2-1
cdr3_nt: TGTGCCAGCAGCGAATCACAGGGAACCTACAATGAGCAGTTCTTC
cdr3_aa: CASSESQGTYNEQFF

clone_size: NA
d_call: TRBD2
v_call: TRBV5-4
j_call: TRBJ2-4
cdr3_nt: TGTGCCAGCAGCTTAACTAGCGACCAAAACATTCAGTACTTC
cdr3_aa: CASSLTSDQNIQYF

clone_size: NA
d_call: TRBD2
v_call: TRBV6-5
j_call: TRBJ2-5
cdr3_nt: TGTGCCAGCAGTTATTTTGGGACTAGCGGGGGAGAGACCCAGTACTTC
cdr3_aa: CASSYFGTSGGETQYF

clone_size: NA
d_call: NA
v_call: TRBV27
j_call: TRBJ2-2
cdr3_nt: TGTGCCAGCAGTTTCATGGGCCTCACCGGGGAGCTGTTTTTT
cdr3_aa: CASSFMGLTGELFF

clone_size: NA
d_call: NA
v_call: TRBV9
j_call: TRBJ1-6
cdr3_nt: TGTGCCCATCAGACACCCCTCCACTTT
cdr3_aa: CAHQTPLHF

clone_size: NA
d_call: NA
v_call: TRBV9
j_call: TRBJ2-2
cdr3_nt: TGTGCCAGCAGCGTAGGCGGGGTTGACACCGGGGAGCTGTTTTTT
cdr3_aa: CASSVGGVDTGELFF

clone_size: NA
d_call: TRBD2
v_call: TRBV15
j_call: TRBJ2-2
cdr3_nt: TGTGCCACCAGAGGAAGGACTAGCGGGGGCCTTAACACCGGGGAGCTGTTTTTT
cdr3_aa: CATRGRTSGGLNTGELFF

clone_size: NA
d_call: TRBD1
v_call: TRBV5-1
j_call: TRBJ2-4
cdr3_nt: TGCGCCAGCAGCACAGGGGGGAACATTCAGTACTTC
cdr3_aa: CASSTGGNIQYF

clone_size: NA
d_call: TRBD2
v_call: TRBV11-2
j_call: TRBJ2-7
cdr3_nt: TGTGCCAGCAGCGTAAGCGGGGGTCCCACCTACGAGCAGTACTTC
cdr3_aa: CASSVSGGPTYEQYF

clone_size: NA
d_call: TRBD1
v_call: TRBV28
j_call: TRBJ1-3
cdr3_nt: TGTGCCAGCAGTTCGCAGACAGGGGGAGGAAACACCATATATTTT
cdr3_aa: CASSSQTGGGNTIYF

clone_size: NA
d_call: NA
v_call: TRBV7-6
j_call: TRBJ2-5
cdr3_nt: TGTGCCAGCAGCTTAGGGGAGTACCAAGAGACCCAGTACTTC
cdr3_aa: CASSLGEYQETQYF